This entry describes one TCR beta chain. This entry comes from a study of shared clonotypes between healthy human individuals. CD45RO-negative CD8 cells positively selected for CCR7 made up the naive population, which excluded terminally differentiated effector memory CD45RA+ cells. Measured with immunoSEQ multiplex PCR; TCRdb has only the in-frame clones, and not every one. The table records millions of clones, roughly 91% of them present only once. The specimen was naive CD8+ T cells from PBMCs. The receptor's source is a man between 18 and 35 years old in good health. Some clones in this sample may be carry-over from other donors' samples.

The DNA for the CDR3 is TGTGCCAGCAGCTTAGCTTTGAATGTCAATCAGCCCCAGCATTTT. Residues: CASSLALNVNQPQHF. This sequence joins TRBV7-8 and TRBJ1-5; D remains ambiguous. The V gene's germline CDR1 is SGHVS and CDR2 FQNEAQ. With 0 bases removed from V and 3 bases from J, the gap between germline ends came to 9 bases. The CDR3 contains 15 residues.